These 18 T cell receptor beta chains were all obtained from the same sample, sequenced in a study of regulatory T cells in long-lasting Graves disease. Time point indicated: newly diagnosed GD, antithyroid drugs for less than 3 months. PBMC-extracted RNA yielded the TCR library. CDR3-region Arm-PCR and iRepertoire HTBI primers produced the TCR beta libraries. TCRdb recomputed calls from the multiplex PCR reads with MiXCR, one row per CDR3 protein. Of more than 450,000 distinct CDR3 sequences in the sample, around 12% were seen once. This sample was shared with a second study, whose subject was T cells in Graves' hyperthyroidism and ophthalmopathy.

The source material was peripheral blood mononuclear cells (PBMCs), sampled at new diagnosis, from a patient treated with antithyroid drugs. The receptor source for this set is a woman aged 30 to 39 with Graves disease.

The V call is TRBV10-3, the J call TRBJ2-7; 8 nucleotides match TRBD1. With 4 bases clipped from V and 2 bases from J, the junction kept 7 bases outside the gene matches. This CDR3 has 15 amino acids. The germline V gene encodes CDR1 ENHRY and CDR2 SYGVKD. The CDR3 DNA sequence: TGTGCCATCAGTGCCCCGGGACAGGATACCTACGAGCAGTACTTC. This gives the protein CAISAPGQDTYEQYF.

At least ten counts were recorded for this clonotype. The chain couples TRBV6-5 to TRBJ2-7; D is perhaps TRBD1 (5 bases). V dropped 0 bases and J dropped 5 bases, with 14 bases sitting between them. CDR3 length: 15 residues. Germline V gives CDR1 MNHEY, CDR2 SVGAGI. The CDR3 is CASSYSAGSSHEQYF. CDR3 DNA: TGTGCCAGCAGTTACTCGGCAGGGTCGTCCCACGAGCAGTACTTC.

This clonotype was observed many times. The chain is built from TRBV28 and TRBJ2-2, with D possibly being TRBD2 (5 bases). Germline V gene data show CDR1 as MDHEN and CDR2 as SYDVKM. Between the trimmed V and J ends, which lost 2 bases and 6 bases, there was a span of 13 bases. The CDR3 spans 15 residues. CDR3 residues: CASSLLLSGAGELFF. CDR3 sequence (DNA): TGTGCCAGCAGTTTACTACTTTCCGGGGCCGGGGAGCTGTTTTTT.

This chain links TRBV19 with TRBJ2-7, with TRBD1 matching 7 bases. J lost 6 bases, V lost 6 bases, and 5 bases had no gene match. The CDR3 extends over 12 amino acids. Germline CDR1 reads LNHDA; CDR2 reads SQIVND (reference sequence). Here the CDR3 reads CASSRGSGEQYF. The CDR3 DNA sequence: TGTGCCAGTAGCAGGGGGTCGGGCGAGCAGTACTTC.

This clonotype was counted many times. The rearrangement links TRBV30 to TRBJ1-3; no clear D gene. This CDR3 has 14 residues. Germline V lookup: CDR1 GTSNPN, CDR2 SVGIG (reference sequence). Trimming stripped 3 bases from V and 0 bases from J, with 9 bases between. The CDR3 sequence is CAWRGFGSGNTIYF. In nucleotides, the CDR3 is TGTGCCTGGAGGGGCTTCGGCTCTGGAAACACCATATATTTT.

This chain uses TRBV7-2 with TRBJ2-7, with D unresolved. Deletions cut 1 base from V and 6 bases from J, with 10 bases between. From germline, CDR1 is SGHTA and CDR2 FQGNSA. The CDR3 has 13 residues. In DNA form, the CDR3 reads TGTGCCAGCAGCTTAGAGCAGGACCGCGAGCAGTACTTC. Its protein product is CASSLEQDREQYF.

This clonotype was counted at least ten times. The chain carries TRBV27 and TRBJ2-7; possibly TRBD1 for D (5 bases). V was trimmed by 4 bases and J by 3 bases, leaving 13 bases between them. The CDR3 has 14 amino acids. Germline V CDR1 and CDR2: MNHEY, SMNVEV (reference sequence). The CDR3, as DNA: TGTGCCAGCAGTTCCTCAAACAGGAACTACGAGCAGTACTTC. It yields the protein CASSSSNRNYEQYF.

As for this clonotype: This may be a read error, as it is one base from a much larger clone. This chain uses TRBV7-3 with TRBJ2-1; D not certain. The CDR3 loop spans 17 amino acids. Germline V gives CDR1 SGHTA, CDR2 FQGTGA. The CDR3 sequence: CAGSLSGRSSSYNEQFF. The CDR3 DNA reads TGTGCCGGCAGCTTGAGTGGACGGTCGAGCTCCTACAATGAGCAGTTCTTC.

There are many counts of this clonotype. The V call is TRBV20-1, the J call TRBJ2-7; maybe TRBD2 (7 bases). The germline V gene encodes CDR1 DFQATT and CDR2 SNEGSKA (reference sequence). The V and J ends lost 0 bases and 5 bases respectively, with 14 bases between them. The length of the CDR3 is 14 residues. The CDR3 sequence: CSARDRGAEDEQYF. CDR3 coding DNA: TGCAGTGCTAGAGATCGGGGGGCTGAGGACGAGCAGTACTTC.

This clonotype has at least ten counts. The DNA for the CDR3 is TGTGCCAGCAGTTTGCAGGGGCGAGGTGAAAAACTGTTTTTT. Residues: CASSLQGRGEKLFF. The genes are TRBV27 and TRBJ1-4, with a weak D call TRBD1 (6 bases). The V end was cut by 3 bases, the J end by 7 bases, with 12 bases between. CDR1 is MNHEY, CDR2 SMNVEV, per germline (reference sequence). CDR3 length: 14 amino acids.

V is TRBV20-1 and J is TRBJ2-3; 10 nucleotides match TRBD2. CDR1 is DFQATT and CDR2 is SNEGSKA in the germline V gene (reference sequence). CDR3 length: 17 amino acids. The J segment lost 4 bases and the V segment lost 3 bases, leaving 13 bases of the junction unmatched. The CDR3 region is CSARGIGASGRADTQYF. CDR3 DNA sequence: TGCAGTGCTAGGGGCATCGGGGCTAGCGGGAGAGCAGATACGCAGTATTTT.

The rearrangement uses TRBV6-2 or TRBV6-3 and TRBJ2-3; possibly TRBD2 for D (6 bases). The CDR3 extends over 14 amino acids. Trimming shortened V by 7 bases and J by 4 bases, and 15 bases separated the two germline ends. The germline CDR1 and CDR2 sequences are MNHEY and SVGEGT. CDR3 loop: CASTPLGGADTQYF. The CDR3 DNA is TGTGCCAGCACTCCTCTGGGAGGCGCAGATACGCAGTATTTT.

This clonotype was detected ten times or more. The chain combines TRBV6-1 with TRBJ2-7, with 9 nucleotides matching TRBD2. J was trimmed by 3 bases and V by 5 bases; bases with no gene match: 5. Germline V CDR1 and CDR2: MNHNS, SASEGT. The CDR3 runs 14 residues. This CDR3 is CASSQPTSGYEQYF. CDR3 coding DNA: TGTGCCAGCAGTCAACCGACTAGCGGCTACGAGCAGTACTTC.

As regards this clonotype: A much more abundant neighbour one base away suggests this may be a read error. This chain connects TRBV12-3 or TRBV12-4 to TRBJ2-3; TRBD2 matches 8 bases. This CDR3 has 14 amino acids. V was pared by 6 bases and J by 2 bases, with 4 bases of the junction left unmatched. The CDR3 DNA follows: TGTGCCAGCAGCCAAGGACTAGCCACAGATACGCAGTATTTT. Amino acids: CASSQGLATDTQYF.

The chain joins TRBV3-1 to TRBJ1-6, with D uncertain. The CDR3 runs to 13 residues. The V and J ends lost 2 bases and 11 bases respectively, with 10 bases between them. Germline CDR1 reads LGHDT; CDR2 reads YNNKEL (reference sequence). This chain's CDR3 is CASSQSRDPPLHF. The CDR3 coding sequence is TGTGCCAGCAGCCAAAGTAGGGATCCACCCCTCCACTTT.

This clonotype showed up just a few times. V and J are TRBV25-1 and TRBJ1-4; D remains ambiguous. The germline gives CDR1 MGHDK, CDR2 SYGVNS. With 6 bases removed from V and 4 bases from J, the gap between germline ends came to 15 bases. The CDR3 length is 15 residues. For the CDR3, the DNA is TGTGCCAGCAGCCATTTTTCGAATAATAATGAAAAACTGTTTTTT. Translated: CASSHFSNNNEKLFF.

This clonotype was found once. This sequence joins TRBV7-9 and TRBJ2-7; 8 nucleotides line up with TRBD2. The CDR3 spans 15 residues. Unmatched junction bases numbered 7, after V lost 1 base and J lost 5 bases. CDR1 and CDR2 (germline): SEHNR, FQNEAQ (reference sequence). The CDR3 sequence: CASSLDLAGPDEQYF. In nucleotides, the CDR3 is TGTGCCAGCAGCTTAGACCTAGCGGGCCCGGACGAGCAGTACTTC. Variable domain in full (rest from reference TRBV7-9 and TRBJ2-7): DTGVSQNPRHKITKRGQNVTFRCDPISEHNRLYWYRQTLGQGPEFLTYFQNEAQLEKSRLLSDRFSAERPKGSFSTLEIQRTEQGDSAMYLCASSLDLAGPDEQYFGPGTRLTVT.

This clonotype was seen at least ten times. The chain uses TRBV5-1 and TRBJ2-5; possible D gene TRBD2, 6 bases. This CDR3 comprises 16 residues. With 0 bases removed from V and 1 base from J, the gap between germline ends came to 13 bases. Per germline, CDR1 SGHRS and CDR2 YFSETQ. The CDR3 DNA is TGCGCCAGCAGCTTGGTGCCAGGGACTTCCCAAGAGACCCAGTACTTC. Residues: CASSLVPGTSQETQYF.